The clone carrying this T cell receptor (beta chain) was recorded at least ten times. Its cognate antigen is unknown. The sample comes from a study of CD8+CD57+ T cells in acquired aplastic anemia. Turning to the study itself: Sorted CD4+ and CD8+ cell DNA averaged about 3 ug. Findings and caveats of the study: Sharing between patients and controls was observed for twenty-nine CD8+ CDR3 sequences. CD8+ Simpson's diversity did not differ significantly between patients and controls.

CDR3 size: 15 residues. The germline gives CDR1 MNHNY, CDR2 SVGAGI (reference sequence). Between the trimmed V and J ends, which lost 6 bases and 5 bases, there was a span of 16 bases. The TCR beta profiling, which covered VDJ combination and CDR3 sequence, was carried out using genomic DNA as the template. In TCRdb, the reads were re-called with MiXCR into one record per CDR3 protein. The data show 150,000 to 200,000 distinct CDR3 sequences, with 64% seen just once and about 45% held by the top ten. This sequence joins TRBV6-6 and TRBJ1-4, with D perhaps matching TRBD1 (6 bases). This sequence was found in a human donor with severe aplastic anemia or a healthy control (not recorded which). Material for sequencing was sorted CD4+, CD8+, or CD8+CD57+ T cells (not recorded which) from PBMCs. This chain's CDR3 is CASSPRTVRNEKLFF. In DNA, the CDR3 is TGTGCCAGCAGCCCCCGGACAGTGCGGAATGAAAAACTGTTTTTT.